This TCR beta chain emerged from a study of T-cell reconstitution after alpha-beta-depleted transplantation in children. Study outcomes and limitations: It was newly produced T cells that mostly accounted for T-cell counts and diversity one year after transplant.

Germline values: CDR1 SGHRS, CDR2 YFSETQ. The CDR3 loop spans 15 amino acids. Trimming left V 5 bases short and J 8 bases short, with 19 bases between. A note on this clonotype: Antigen specificity is unknown.

The TCRbeta library was prepared with unique molecular identifiers. TCRdb independently ran MiXCR on the PCR reads; one entry per CDR3 protein. The sample records 610,000 or so distinct CDR3 sequences, over 20% being singletons. The rearrangement uses TRBV5-1 and TRBJ1-4; the D is unclear. Sequenced material: PBMCs, taken before TCRalphabeta/CD19-depleted stem cell transplant. This clonotype was obtained from a boy under three years old with Wiskott-Aldrich syndrome, due to receive a stem cell transplant. The CDR3 bases are TGCGCCAGCAGTTTTGACGGGATGGAGAGCGAAAAACTGTTTTTT. Amino acid sequence: CASSFDGMESEKLFF. Variable domain in full (rest from reference TRBV5-1 and TRBJ1-4): KAGVTQTPRYLIKTRGQQVTLSCSPISGHRSVSWYQQTPGQGLQFLFEYFSETQRNKGNFPGRFSGRQFSNSRSEMNVSTLELGDSALYLCASSFDGMESEKLFFGSGTQLSVL.